Listed below are T cell receptor beta chains from one sample, sequenced in a study of shared clonotypes between healthy human individuals. The data were produced by immunoSEQ multiplex PCR, yet TCRdb's version contains in-frame clones alone and is incomplete. The sample includes some 2,000,000 clones, 85% to 95% of them seen just once. The sequenced sample consisted of naive CD4+ T cells sorted from blood. The origin of the receptors is a man between 18 and 35 years old in good health. CDR3s include the opening cysteine and the closing phenylalanine or tryptophan. The D gene is left open where the match is weak. The listing skips clone size in some rows; elsewhere it reads once, few, many or a size class.

CDR3nt: TGTGCCAGCAGCAGACTATTGAACGAGCAGTACTTC
CDR3aa: CASSRLLNEQYF
j_gene: TRBJ2-7
v_gene: TRBV6-1
d_gene: .
abundance: .

CDR3nt: TGTGCCAGCAATCCGGGGGGAGTCTACCAGTACTTC
CDR3aa: CASNPGGVYQYF
j_gene: TRBJ2-5
v_gene: TRBV25-1
d_gene: TRBD2
abundance: .

CDR3nt: TGTGCCAGCAGTTCGTCCGGGACCGGACGGACCGGGGAGCTGTTTTTT
CDR3aa: CASSSSGTGRTGELFF
j_gene: TRBJ2-2
v_gene: TRBV7-9
d_gene: .
abundance: .

CDR3nt: TGTGCCAGCAGTGAAGAACGGGTGGTAAAATACGAGCAGTACTTC
CDR3aa: CASSEERVVKYEQYF
j_gene: TRBJ2-7
v_gene: TRBV6-1
d_gene: .
abundance: once

CDR3nt: TGTGCCATCAGTGCCAACACTGAAGCTTTCTTT
CDR3aa: CAISANTEAFF
j_gene: TRBJ1-1
v_gene: TRBV10-3
d_gene: .
abundance: .

CDR3nt: TGTGCCAGCAGGACCAGGGAAGGAGGACAGCCCCAGCATTTT
CDR3aa: CASRTREGGQPQHF
j_gene: TRBJ1-5
v_gene: TRBV6-1
d_gene: .
abundance: .

CDR3nt: TGCGCCAGCAGCTCTAAGGCGAACACTGAAGCTTTCTTT
CDR3aa: CASSSKANTEAFF
j_gene: TRBJ1-1
v_gene: TRBV5-1
d_gene: .
abundance: .

CDR3nt: TGTGCCGCCTGTGGGGATTACACTGAAGCTTTCTTT
CDR3aa: CAACGDYTEAFF
j_gene: TRBJ1-1
v_gene: TRBV10-3
d_gene: .
abundance: .

CDR3nt: TGTGCCAGCAGTTTAGGCCCAACGGTGAGGGAGCAGTACTTC
CDR3aa: CASSLGPTVREQYF
j_gene: TRBJ2-7
v_gene: TRBV28
d_gene: .
abundance: .

CDR3nt: TGTGCCAGCAGTGATCTACCGTACCAAGAGACCCAGTACTTC
CDR3aa: CASSDLPYQETQYF
j_gene: TRBJ2-5
v_gene: TRBV6-1
d_gene: .
abundance: .

CDR3nt: TGTGCCAGCAGCCCCTGGGGTGCAGGGGGCAGAGAAGATACGCAGTATTTT
CDR3aa: CASSPWGAGGREDTQYF
j_gene: TRBJ2-3
v_gene: TRBV27
d_gene: TRBD1
abundance: .

CDR3nt: TGTGCCAGCAGTCCTAGCGGGAGCTCCTACAATGAGCAGTTCTTC
CDR3aa: CASSPSGSSYNEQFF
j_gene: TRBJ2-1
v_gene: TRBV28
d_gene: TRBD2
abundance: .

CDR3nt: TGTGCCAGCAGTTACTCGAGCGCGATTCGCTGGGGTATCCAGTACTTC
CDR3aa: CASSYSSAIRWGIQYF
j_gene: TRBJ2-5
v_gene: TRBV6-5
d_gene: .
abundance: .

CDR3nt: TGTGCCAGCAGTTCGGCCGGGACAGGGCGAACTGAAGCTTTCTTT
CDR3aa: CASSSAGTGRTEAFF
j_gene: TRBJ1-1
v_gene: TRBV7-2
d_gene: TRBD1
abundance: .

CDR3nt: TGTGCCAGCCGGCAGCGCGACAGCTATGGCTACACCTTC
CDR3aa: CASRQRDSYGYTF
j_gene: TRBJ1-2
v_gene: TRBV5-4
d_gene: .
abundance: .